One and the same sample provided the 19 T cell receptor beta chains below, sequenced in a study of vaccination and CD4 T cells after COVID-19. Antigen specificity for these receptors is unknown. The sample's treatment: roughly nine-day PBMC culture with coronavirus spike peptide pools or control peptides (ViraFEST assay). The Oncomine TCR Beta short-read assay was what sequenced the DNA obtained from cultured CD4+ T cells. TCRdb reprocessed the PCR reads via MiXCR and lists one record per CDR3 protein. Of 20,000 to 25,000 distinct CDR3 sequences listed, 55% to 70% are singletons. Sample: CD4+ T cells from blood, cultured in vitro, taken after SARS-CoV-2 vaccination. These receptors were taken from a human donor who received a COVID-19 vaccine.

The J gene is TRBJ1-1, the V gene TRBV15; 9 positions agree with TRBD1. The CDR3 extends over 15 amino acids. J gave up 1 base and V 5 bases, and 5 bases lay outside the gene matches. Germline V lookup: CDR1 LNHNV, CDR2 YYDKDF (reference sequence). The CDR3 here is CATSRGDRENTEAFF. The DNA of the CDR3 is TGTGCCACCAGCCGAGGGGACAGGGAGAACACTGAAGCTTTCTTT.

J is TRBJ1-2 and V is TRBV29-1; TRBD1 matches 7 bases. V lost 5 bases to trimming and J lost 4 bases; unmatched junction nucleotides: 1. The CDR3 consists of 11 residues. Germline assignment: CDR1 SQVTM and CDR2 ANQGSEA. CDR3 sequence: CSVRTGYGYTF. CDR3 coding DNA: TGCAGCGTTCGGACAGGCTATGGCTACACCTTC.

This clonotype was observed a handful of times. The chain is built from TRBV19 and TRBJ1-6; 7 bases match TRBD1. The CDR3 loop spans 15 amino acids. Losses at the gene ends were 7 bases for V and 7 bases for J; bases not matched to a gene: 10. Germline lookup yields CDR1 LNHDA and CDR2 SQIVND (reference sequence). CDR3: CASIQGQLTNSPLHF. CDR3 DNA: TGTGCCAGTATCCAGGGACAGTTAACCAATTCACCCCTCCACTTT.

The chain carries TRBV12-3 or TRBV12-4 and TRBJ1-1; D is ambiguous. Trimming shortened V by 5 bases and J by 4 bases, and 11 bases separated the two germline ends. CDR3 length: 13 amino acids. This CDR3 reads CASSQFSGTEAFF. DNA for the CDR3: TGTGCCAGCAGTCAGTTTTCGGGCACTGAAGCTTTCTTT.

The chain uses TRBV20-1 and TRBJ2-3, with D perhaps given as TRBD1 or TRBD2 (5 bases each). V lost 3 bases, J lost 0 bases, and 16 bases lay in between. Germline V lookup: CDR1 DFQATT, CDR2 SNEGSKA (reference sequence). The CDR3 is 16 residues long. CDR3 nucleotide sequence: TGCAGTGCTAGTGCCCGGGACCCAACTAGCACAGATACGCAGTATTTT. It translates to CSASARDPTSTDTQYF.

The rearrangement uses TRBV6-2 or TRBV6-3 and TRBJ1-2; D is ambiguous. The ends were cut back, 4 bases at V and 4 bases at J, with 13 bases in the middle. There are 14 residues in the CDR3. In germline, CDR1 is MNHEY, CDR2 SVGEGT. The CDR3 is CASSFATARYGYTF. The CDR3 coding sequence is TGTGCCAGCAGTTTCGCTACGGCCCGCTATGGCTACACCTTC.

V and J are TRBV30 and TRBJ1-5; D is undetermined. Trimming took off 0 bases at V and 2 bases at J, with 8 bases between the two ends. The CDR3 covers 14 residues. CDR1 is GTSNPN, CDR2 SVGIG, per germline (reference sequence). The CDR3 DNA follows: TGTGCCTGGAGTGTCAGCGCCGGCAATCAGCCCCAGCATTTT. Protein product: CAWSVSAGNQPQHF.

The chain recombines TRBV12-3 or TRBV12-4 with TRBJ1-2; D call uncertain. The CDR3 loop spans 13 amino acids. Deletions cut 3 bases from V and 2 bases from J, with 7 bases between. The CDR3 region has the DNA TGTGCCAGCAGTTTTACAGAAAACTATGGCTACACCTTC. Translation gives CASSFTENYGYTF.

The chain combines TRBV11-2 with TRBJ2-5, with 9 bases identical to TRBD2. Germline V gene lookup returns CDR1 SGHAT and CDR2 FQNNGV. J gave up 4 bases and V 4 bases, and 7 bases lay outside the gene matches. CDR3 size: 15 residues. CDR3 residues: CASSSERGEGETQYF. The CDR3 DNA reads as TGTGCCAGCAGCTCCGAGCGGGGGGAGGGAGAGACCCAGTACTTC.

The chain recombines TRBV2 with TRBJ1-1; D is unclear. Germline CDR1 and CDR2: SNHLY and FYNNEI. Deletions cut 7 bases from V and 1 base from J, with 13 bases between. This CDR3 spans 14 amino acids. The chain's CDR3 is CASILEPGNTEAFF. CDR3 DNA sequence: TGTGCCAGCATCCTCGAGCCAGGGAACACTGAAGCTTTCTTT.

The rearrangement joins TRBV5-4 to TRBJ1-4; D unclear. CDR1 is SGHNT, CDR2 YYREEE, per germline (reference sequence). Trimming took 4 bases from V and 8 from J, leaving 15 bases between them. This CDR3 has 14 residues. The CDR3 reads CASSVGSTDEKLFF. The DNA of the CDR3 is TGTGCCAGCAGCGTAGGGAGTACGGACGAAAAACTGTTTTTT.

The genes are TRBV12-3 or TRBV12-4 and TRBJ1-2; no clear D gene. The CDR3 loop spans 11 amino acids. Trimming took 3 bases from V and 8 from J, leaving 7 bases between them. The CDR3 region has the DNA TGTGCCAGCAGTTTGTCCCAGGGCTACACCTTC. This gives the protein CASSLSQGYTF.

V is TRBV6-5 and J is TRBJ2-1, with D unresolved. The germline V and J ends were trimmed by 4 bases and 7 bases, with 8 bases remaining between them. Per the germline V gene, CDR1 is MNHEY and CDR2 is SVGAGI. CDR3 length: 12 amino acids. The CDR3, as DNA: TGTGCCAGCAGTTTTTCCGGAAATGAGCAGTTCTTC. Its protein product is CASSFSGNEQFF.

The table lists this clonotype with a count of one. V gene TRBV6-1 combines with J gene TRBJ2-1; D tentatively fits TRBD1 or TRBD2 (6 bases each). V was pared by 4 bases and J by 9 bases, with 19 bases between. CDR1 is MNHNS and CDR2 is SASEGT in the germline V gene. The CDR3 totals 15 residues. DNA of the CDR3: TGTGCCAGCAGTGGCGGGACACGTGGTTCGGGTGAGCAGTTCTTC. Amino acid sequence: CASSGGTRGSGEQFF.

The chain couples TRBV24-1 to TRBJ1-4, with 8 bases identical to TRBD1. The CDR3 is made up of 16 amino acids. V was pared by 7 bases and J by 7 bases, with 13 bases of the junction left unmatched. The germline V gene has CDR1 KGHDR and CDR2 SFDVKD. The CDR3 DNA sequence: TGTGCCACCAGGGACAGGGTCTCTAAATCACGTGAAAAACTGTTTTTT. Translation: CATRDRVSKSREKLFF.

This clonotype is medium-sized. The genes are TRBV20-1 and TRBJ1-1, with TRBD1 matching over 9 bases. Looked up from germline, CDR1 is DFQATT and CDR2 is SNEGSKA (reference sequence). V lost 3 bases to trimming and J lost 2 bases; unmatched junction nucleotides: 7. CDR3 length: 15 residues. The CDR3 sequence is CSASGDRVTNTEAFF. CDR3 in DNA: TGCAGTGCTAGTGGGGACAGGGTAACTAACACTGAAGCTTTCTTT.

The V gene is TRBV7-9, the J gene TRBJ1-2; D unresolved. The V gene's germline CDR1 is SEHNR and CDR2 FQNEAQ (reference sequence). V was cut by 2 bases and J by 4 bases, with 11 bases left in between. The CDR3 runs 14 residues. DNA of the CDR3: TGTGCCAGCAGCTTAAGAGATCCCTCCTATGGCTACACCTTC. Protein: CASSLRDPSYGYTF.

The J gene is TRBJ1-2, the V gene TRBV15; no clear D gene. The CDR3 spans 12 residues. The germline gives CDR1 LNHNV, CDR2 YYDKDF (reference sequence). Trimming removed 9 bases from V and 2 bases from J, with 10 bases in between. CDR3 in amino acids: CATSVDNYGYTF. DNA of the CDR3: TGTGCCACGTCGGTGGACAACTATGGCTACACCTTC.

This sequence joins TRBV27 and TRBJ1-2; D is perhaps TRBD1 (6 bases). V dropped 6 bases and J dropped 5 bases, with 16 bases sitting between them. The germline V gene has CDR1 MNHEY and CDR2 SMNVEV (reference sequence). This CDR3 has 14 residues. DNA for the CDR3: TGTGCCAGCAGCTCCGGTAGGACAGTTTATGGCTACACCTTC. This translates into CASSSGRTVYGYTF.